Shown below are 10 T cell receptor beta chains from a single sample sequenced in a study of naive and memory T cell subsets. Both TRBC1 and TRBC2 were covered by a beta constant-region primer of two equimolar oligonucleotides. From the UMI-ligation and nested PCR reads, TCRdb called clonotypes with MiXCR, one entry per CDR3 protein. The sample shows approximately 140,000 distinct CDR3 sequences, over 15% of them seen only once. Specimen: naive CD4+ T cells from blood. The receptors were gathered from a human donor in good health.

In DNA form, the CDR3 reads TGTGCCAGCAGCGTAACCCACATGCCTTGGAACACTGAAGCTTTCTTT. Translating gives CASSVTHMPWNTEAFF. The V gene is TRBV2, the J gene TRBJ1-1; no firm D call. The V end was cut by 6 bases, the J end by 1 base, with 18 bases between. Germline CDR1 and CDR2: SNHLY and FYNNEI. This CDR3 has 16 amino acids.

This clonotype was counted between two and nine times. The genes are TRBV9 and TRBJ1-5, with no clear D. CDR1 is SGDLS and CDR2 is YYNGEE in the germline V gene. Trimming removed 3 bases at V and 1 base at J, with 8 bases between. The length of the CDR3 is 14 residues. CDR3 bases: TGTGCCAGCAGCGCCCGACAAAGCAATCAGCCCCAGCATTTT. It encodes CASSARQSNQPQHF.

This clonotype was found a few times. The chain employs TRBV6-5 and TRBJ1-3; D unresolved. The CDR3 totals 16 residues. CDR1 and CDR2 from the germline V gene are MNHEY and SVGAGI. The V end lost 2 bases, the J end lost 0 bases, and 11 bases lay between the germline ends. This CDR3 is CASSYAELSSGNTIYF. Written as DNA, the CDR3 is TGTGCCAGCAGTTACGCTGAGTTGAGCTCTGGAAACACCATATATTTT.

This rearrangement joins TRBV5-1 to TRBJ1-6; D perhaps matches TRBD1 (5 bases). Trimming took off 6 bases at V and 6 bases at J, with 13 bases between the two ends. Germline assignment: CDR1 SGHRS and CDR2 YFSETQ. The CDR3 totals 14 residues. The CDR3 protein is CASTGGTLNSPLHF. CDR3 sequence (DNA): TGCGCCAGCACGGGCGGGACGCTTAATTCACCCCTCCACTTT. Using reference TRBV5-1 and TRBJ1-6 for the parts outside the CDR3, the full variable domain is KAGVTQTPRYLIKTRGQQVTLSCSPISGHRSVSWYQQTPGQGLQFLFEYFSETQRNKGNFPGRFSGRQFSNSRSEMNVSTLELGDSALYLCASTGGTLNSPLHFGNGTRLTVT.

This clonotype was recorded many times. The rearrangement links TRBV6-6 to TRBJ2-7; a weak D match, TRBD1 (5 bases). CDR3 length equals 17 residues. Trimming took off 4 bases at V and 0 bases at J, with 19 bases between the two ends. Germline CDR1 and CDR2: MNHNY and SVGAGI (reference sequence). Written as DNA, the CDR3 is TGTGCCAGCAGTTTACCGACAGACACAACAACCTCCTACGAGCAGTACTTC. Residues: CASSLPTDTTTSYEQYF.

The chain carries TRBV3-1 and TRBJ2-1; 7 nucleotides match TRBD1. Trimming removed 4 bases from V and 2 bases from J; junction bases left unmatched: 2. The CDR3 contains 14 residues. CDR1 and CDR2 from the germline V gene are LGHDT and YNNKEL (reference sequence). The CDR3 sequence is CASSPDRAYNEQFF. Written as DNA, the CDR3 is TGTGCCAGCAGCCCCGACAGGGCCTACAATGAGCAGTTCTTC.

The V call is TRBV14, the J call TRBJ2-3; 11 bases match TRBD2. This CDR3 has 16 amino acids. The germline V gene encodes CDR1 SGHDN and CDR2 FVKESK. The V segment lost 4 bases and the J segment 6 bases; nucleotides outside the gene matches: 9. Here the CDR3 reads CASSPASGRSGDTQYF. The CDR3 coding sequence is TGTGCCAGCAGCCCTGCTAGCGGGAGGTCCGGGGATACGCAGTATTTT.

This clonotype occurred a few times. V is TRBV12-3 or TRBV12-4 and J is TRBJ2-2; 9 bases line up with TRBD1. The CDR3 covers 13 residues. The junction had 3 bases not matched to a gene; V was cut back by 1 base and J by 12 bases. The CDR3 coding sequence is TGTGCCAGCAGTTTAGAGGACAGGGGAAAGCTGTTTTTT. Translating it yields CASSLEDRGKLFF.

The V and J genes are TRBV7-9 and TRBJ1-1; 7 nucleotides agree with TRBD1. CDR3 size: 15 residues. Germline CDR1 SEHNR, CDR2 FQNEAQ (reference sequence). Trimming at V came to 3 bases and at J to 0 bases, leaving 4 bases not matched to a gene. Here the CDR3 reads CASSFTGALNTEAFF. CDR3 nucleotides: TGTGCCAGCAGCTTCACAGGGGCCTTGAACACTGAAGCTTTCTTT.

V is TRBV20-1 and J is TRBJ1-1, with unresolved D. The length of the CDR3 is 14 residues. V gave up 4 bases and J gave up 2 bases, with 14 bases separating them. Germline CDR1 and CDR2: DFQATT and SNEGSKA (reference sequence). The CDR3 nucleotides are TGCAGTGCTATAGATCCCAAGGGTAACACTGAAGCTTTCTTT. This encodes CSAIDPKGNTEAFF.